Following are 6 T cell receptor beta chains from one sample sequenced in a study of cytomegalovirus exposure and HLA in healthy donors. Both 60 Vbeta primers and 13 Jbeta primers went into the PCR. Data came from immunoSEQ multiplex PCR; TCRdb stores just in-frame clones and leaves some out. Of roughly 170,000 clones listed, about 86% are singletons. The sequencing sample was made of PBMCs. The receptors here all came from a woman aged 25 to 45 in good health and CMV-seronegative.

The sample holds many counts of this clone. The sample contains more than one DNA sequence encoding this CDR3. The chain joins TRBV27 to TRBJ2-7; D remains unclear. Trimming shortened V by 2 bases and J by 3 bases, and 11 bases separated the two germline ends. Germline CDR1 and CDR2: MNHEY and SMNVEV (reference sequence). The CDR3 length is 14 residues. The CDR3: CASSLRLAHYEQYF. As DNA, the CDR3 is TGTGCCAGCAGTTTACGGTTAGCCCACTACGAGCAGTACTTC.

V gene TRBV28 combines with J gene TRBJ1-1, with 9 positions matching TRBD1. The length of the CDR3 is 16 residues. V lost 6 bases, J lost 4 bases, and 12 bases stayed unmatched. Germline V lookup: CDR1 MDHEN, CDR2 SYDVKM. CDR3 sequence (DNA): TGTGCCAGCAGCCGAACTTCGGGACAGGGAGCCACTGAAGCTTTCTTT. Its protein product is CASSRTSGQGATEAFF.

The chain links TRBV28 to TRBJ2-7, with D possibly TRBD1 on 5 matching bases. CDR3 size: 15 residues. The germline V and J ends were trimmed by 7 bases and 4 bases, with 20 bases remaining between them. Per the germline V gene, CDR1 is MDHEN and CDR2 is SYDVKM. CDR3 DNA: TGTGCCAGCACCCAAGGGGCCCTACTATTTTACGAGCAGTACTTC. Encoded protein: CASTQGALLFYEQYF.

The chain carries TRBV15 and TRBJ2-7; 7 bases align to TRBD1. CDR1 LNHNV and CDR2 YYDKDF come from the germline V gene (reference sequence). The CDR3 extends over 14 amino acids. Germline trimming cut 1 base from V and 6 bases from J; bases unmatched to any gene: 6. In DNA form, the CDR3 reads TGTGCCACCAGCAGAGCGGAACAGGGGAGCGAGCAGTACTTC. The encoded protein is CATSRAEQGSEQYF. The full variable domain, its missing parts supplied by reference TRBV15 and TRBJ2-7, is DAMVIQNPRYQVTQFGKPVTLSCSQTLNHNVMYWYQQKSSQAPKLLFHYYDKDFNNEADTPDNFQSRRPNTSFCFLDIRSPGLGDTAMYLCATSRAEQGSEQYFGPGTRLTVT.

V gene TRBV4-1 combines with J gene TRBJ2-2; D is undetermined. CDR1 and CDR2 from the germline V gene are MGHRA and YSYEKL. CDR3 length equals 14 residues. The V end was cut by 1 base, the J end by 1 base, with 4 bases between. The CDR3 region is CASSQAWNTGELFF. The CDR3 coding sequence is TGCGCCAGCAGCCAAGCTTGGAACACCGGGGAGCTGTTTTTT.

To note about this clone: Sequence at one end of the junction differs from germline and may be a read error. In DNA, the CDR3 is TGTTCCAGCAGCTACACCGGGAGACGGGGGACTGAAGCTTTCTTT. This sequence encodes CSSSYTGRRGTEAFF. This rearrangement joins TRBV7-9 to TRBJ1-1; D is perhaps TRBD1 (5 bases). From germline, CDR1 is SEHNR and CDR2 FQNEAQ (reference sequence). This CDR3 contains 15 residues. Variable domain in full (rest from reference TRBV7-9 and TRBJ1-1): DTGVSQNPRHKITKRGQNVTFRCDPISEHNRLYWYRQTLGQGPEFLTYFQNEAQLEKSRLLSDRFSAERPKGSFSTLEIQRTEQGDSAMYLCSSSYTGRRGTEAFFGQGTRLTVV.